Listed here are 28 T cell receptor beta chains from one sample, sequenced in a study of T cells in Graves' hyperthyroidism and ophthalmopathy. Amplification of TCR beta CDR3 regions used RNA as the template. The primer set for the first-round RT-PCR of the TCR CDR3 was HTBI. MiXCR, run by TCRdb on the multiplex PCR reads, gives a single entry per CDR3 protein. The table shows approximately 410,000 distinct CDR3 sequences, with roughly 15% occurring only once. The sequencing sample was made of blood. Source of these receptors: a woman younger than 30 with Graves' hyperthyroidism.

This chain connects TRBV6-1 to TRBJ2-1; D is perhaps TRBD1 or TRBD2 (7 bases each). Germline loops: CDR1 MNHNS, CDR2 SASEGT. This CDR3 spans 19 amino acids. The V end was cut by 6 bases, the J end by 0 bases, with 24 bases between. CDR3 sequence (DNA): TGTGCCAGCAGATCCCAGGGGGGGCTTCCCCCTATCTCCTACAATGAGCAGTTCTTC. Encoded protein: CASRSQGGLPPISYNEQFF.

This clonotype was picked up many times. The chain recombines TRBV28 with TRBJ2-1, with 7 positions matching TRBD2. Germline V gene sequence: CDR1 MDHEN, CDR2 SYDVKM. The ends lost 4 bases at V and 10 bases at J; junction bases unmatched: 13. This CDR3 spans 15 amino acids. CDR3 protein: CASSSGTTLPREQFF. CDR3 sequence (DNA): TGTGCCAGCAGTTCCGGGACTACTTTACCCCGGGAGCAGTTCTTC. Combining the CDR3 with reference TRBV28 and TRBJ2-1 gives the whole variable domain DVKVTQSSRYLVKRTGEKVFLECVQDMDHENMFWYRQDPGLGLRLIYFSYDVKMKEKGDIPEGYSVSREKKERFSLILESASTNQTSMYLCASSSGTTLPREQFFGPGTRLTVL.

This clonotype was detected only a few times. The chain links TRBV28 to TRBJ2-2; 7 bases are a match to TRBD1. This CDR3 is built from 19 residues. Germline CDR1 reads MDHEN; CDR2 reads SYDVKM. V lost 3 bases to trimming and J lost 1 base; unmatched junction nucleotides: 14. The CDR3 region has the DNA TGTGCCAGCAGTTTCCCCTCTATCCCGGGACAGATGAACACCGGGGAGCTGTTTTTT. This translates into CASSFPSIPGQMNTGELFF. Together with reference TRBV28 and TRBJ2-2, the CDR3 gives the full variable domain: DVKVTQSSRYLVKRTGEKVFLECVQDMDHENMFWYRQDPGLGLRLIYFSYDVKMKEKGDIPEGYSVSREKKERFSLILESASTNQTSMYLCASSFPSIPGQMNTGELFFGEGSRLTVL.

The chain has TRBV10-3 and TRBJ2-7; 8 bases align to TRBD1. The CDR3 is 13 amino acids. CDR1 is ENHRY and CDR2 is SYGVKD in the germline V gene. V lost 7 bases to trimming and J lost 6 bases; unmatched junction nucleotides: 8. For the CDR3, the DNA is TGTGCCATCAACGGACAGGGCTCCAGCGAGCAGTACTTC. The encoded protein is CAINGQGSSEQYF.

At least ten counts were recorded for this clonotype. This sequence joins TRBV29-1 and TRBJ2-7, with TRBD1 matching over 8 bases. Germline V CDR1 and CDR2: SQVTM, ANQGSEA. The CDR3 loop spans 12 amino acids. V lost 4 bases, J lost 3 bases, and 2 bases stayed unmatched. The CDR3 DNA sequence: TGCAGCGTTGTTGGGACAGGCTACGAGCAGTACTTC. Residues: CSVVGTGYEQYF.

This clonotype appeared a few times. This rearrangement joins TRBV6-1 to TRBJ1-5; tentatively, D is TRBD1 (6 bases). Germline CDR1 MNHNS, CDR2 SASEGT. Trimming stripped 5 bases from V and 7 bases from J, with 21 bases between. The CDR3 is made up of 16 amino acids. DNA for the CDR3: TGTGCCAGCAGTACGACCTCGGCGGGGGCAGGGCAGCCCCAGCATTTT. It is translated as CASSTTSAGAGQPQHF.

The table lists this clonotype with many counts. V usage is TRBV6-1 and J usage is TRBJ2-2; 7 bases align to TRBD1. The germline V gene encodes CDR1 MNHNS and CDR2 SASEGT. The CDR3 is 15 amino acids. V dropped 5 bases and J dropped 5; count of bases not matched to a gene: 8. The CDR3 nucleotides are TGTGCCAGCAGTACCCGGGACAGTAAGACCGGGGAGCTGTTTTTT. Translation gives CASSTRDSKTGELFF.

The chain employs TRBV6-4 and TRBJ2-2; 8 bases agree with TRBD2. CDR1 and CDR2 (germline): MRHNA, SNTAGT. The trim removed 6 bases at V and 3 bases at J, leaving 6 bases unmatched. The CDR3 extends over 15 amino acids. CDR3 protein: CASSYSGIDTGELFF. CDR3 DNA: TGTGCCAGCAGCTATAGCGGGATCGACACCGGGGAGCTGTTTTTT.

A remark on this clonotype: It may be a read error: a sequence one base away is much more abundant. The chain combines TRBV11-2 with TRBJ2-1, with 9 bases aligning to TRBD2. V lost 1 base and J lost 9; bases outside the gene matches: 10. Germline-derived CDR1 and CDR2 are SGHAT and FQNNGV. This CDR3 is 16 amino acids long. CDR3 DNA sequence: TGTGCCAGCAGCTTAGGGATTATTAGCGGGAGAAGTGAGCAGTTCTTC. Translating it yields CASSLGIISGRSEQFF.

This chain joins TRBV20-1 and TRBJ2-5, with D perhaps TRBD2 (5 bases). Germline assignment: CDR1 DFQATT and CDR2 SNEGSKA (reference sequence). The V and J ends lost 3 bases and 4 bases respectively, with 21 bases between them. The CDR3 has 16 amino acids. CDR3 in amino acids: CSARRYSETRGETQYF. The CDR3 region has the DNA TGCAGTGCTAGGCGTTACAGCGAAACACGGGGAGAGACCCAGTACTTC.

This clonotype was counted between two and nine times. The chain combines TRBV24-1 with TRBJ2-1, with D perhaps TRBD1 (6 bases). The V gene's germline CDR1 is KGHDR and CDR2 SFDVKD. The CDR3 covers 15 residues. The V gene lost 4 bases and the J gene lost 2 bases, with 11 bases spanning the gap. CDR3 bases: TGTGCCACCAGTGAGGGGACATCCGCCTACAATGAGCAGTTCTTC. Protein: CATSEGTSAYNEQFF.

This clonotype occurred many times. The genes are TRBV28 and TRBJ2-1, with 7 positions matching TRBD2. Trimming at V came to 6 bases and at J to 7 bases, leaving 9 bases not matched to a gene. The germline V gene has CDR1 MDHEN and CDR2 SYDVKM. The CDR3 sequence is 14 residues long. The CDR3: CASRMGGGRNEQFF. The CDR3 nucleotides are TGTGCCAGCAGGATGGGCGGGGGTAGGAATGAGCAGTTCTTC. Supplemented by reference TRBV28 and TRBJ2-1, the full variable domain reads DVKVTQSSRYLVKRTGEKVFLECVQDMDHENMFWYRQDPGLGLRLIYFSYDVKMKEKGDIPEGYSVSREKKERFSLILESASTNQTSMYLCASRMGGGRNEQFFGPGTRLTVL.

This clonotype showed up many times. This sequence joins TRBV27 and TRBJ2-1, with D maybe TRBD2 (5 bases). CDR1 and CDR2 from the germline V gene are MNHEY and SMNVEV (reference sequence). Trimming removed 3 bases from V and 7 bases from J, with 13 bases in between. The CDR3 runs to 14 residues. This CDR3 is CASSFLPGGNEQFF. CDR3 DNA sequence: TGTGCCAGCAGTTTTCTTCCGGGCGGGAATGAGCAGTTCTTC.

This clonotype was found many times. This chain connects TRBV7-2 to TRBJ1-5; perhaps TRBD1 as D (6 bases). CDR3 size: 16 residues. V was shortened by 0 bases and J by 4 bases, with 13 bases between the two germline ends. From germline, CDR1 is SGHTA and CDR2 FQGNSA. Here the CDR3 reads CASSLAPTGSNQPQHF. The CDR3 bases are TGTGCCAGCAGCTTAGCGCCGACAGGAAGTAATCAGCCCCAGCATTTT.

This clonotype has more than one count but fewer than ten. One junction end disagrees with the germline gene, perhaps due to a read error. The chain couples TRBV12-3 or TRBV12-4 to TRBJ2-1; TRBD1 aligns across 9 bases. The CDR3 is made up of 17 amino acids. The CDR3 loop is CASGFPGTGSMDNEQFF. CDR3 DNA: TGTGCCAGCGGTTTCCCCGGGACAGGGTCCATGGACAATGAGCAGTTCTTC.

This clonotype has a handful of counts. V is TRBV20-1 and J is TRBJ2-1; D is ambiguous. Looked up from germline, CDR1 is DFQATT and CDR2 is SNEGSKA (reference sequence). This CDR3 has 13 residues. Trimming removed 1 base at V and 2 bases at J, with 6 bases between. CDR3 loop: CSARGKTYNEQFF. The CDR3 nucleotides read TGCAGTGCTAGAGGAAAGACCTACAATGAGCAGTTCTTC.

This clonotype was seen many times. This chain connects TRBV30 to TRBJ1-6; the D is unclear. This CDR3 is built from 14 residues. V was pared by 0 bases and J by 7 bases, with 10 bases between. From germline, CDR1 is GTSNPN and CDR2 SVGIG (reference sequence). The CDR3 region has the DNA TGTGCCTGGAGTGTAACCAGAGGAAATTCACCCCTCCACTTT. This translates into CAWSVTRGNSPLHF.

The table lists this clonotype with a few counts. J is TRBJ2-2 and V is TRBV9; D is unclear. Per the germline V gene, CDR1 is SGDLS and CDR2 is YYNGEE. With 3 bases removed from V and 4 bases from J, the gap between germline ends came to 4 bases. The CDR3 sequence is 12 residues long. The CDR3 loop reads CASSAFTGELFF. The CDR3 DNA reads TGTGCCAGCAGCGCCTTCACCGGGGAGCTGTTTTTT.

This sequence joins TRBV5-6 and TRBJ1-5; D is unresolved. Germline CDR1 and CDR2: SGHDT and YYEEEE. There are 15 residues in the CDR3. Between the trimmed V and J ends, which lost 5 bases and 3 bases, there was a span of 15 bases. As DNA, the CDR3 is TGTGCCAGCAGGGGCTTACGGGCTAACAATCAGCCCCAGCATTTT. Translating it yields CASRGLRANNQPQHF. The full variable domain, in which reference TRBV5-6 and TRBJ1-5 provide the parts outside the CDR3, is DAGVTQSPTHLIKTRGQQVTLRCSPKSGHDTVSWYQQALGQGPQFIFQYYEEEERQRGNFPDRFSGHQFPNYSSELNVNALLLGDSALYLCASRGLRANNQPQHFGDGTRLSIL.

This clonotype was seen at least ten times. The chain uses TRBV13 and TRBJ1-1; 7 nucleotides line up with TRBD1. V shed 5 bases and J 0 bases; nucleotides not matched to a gene: 12. Per germline, CDR1 PRHDT and CDR2 FYEKMQ (reference sequence). This CDR3 is built from 17 residues. In nucleotides, the CDR3 is TGTGCCAGCAGCCTACCACCGGGACAGCCCTTGAACACTGAAGCTTTCTTT. Translated: CASSLPPGQPLNTEAFF.

This clonotype has at least ten counts. The CDR3 here is CASSLAGPMDSPLHF. Written as DNA, the CDR3 is TGTGCCAGCAGCTTAGCTGGGCCTATGGATTCACCCCTCCACTTT. This chain connects TRBV7-8 to TRBJ1-6; the D is unclear. The germline V gene encodes CDR1 SGHVS and CDR2 FQNEAQ. The CDR3 is 15 residues long. V was cut by 0 bases and J by 8 bases, with 11 bases left in between.

This clonotype was observed many times. The rearrangement links TRBV6-1 to TRBJ2-1, with 10 bases aligning to TRBD2. V gave up 10 bases and J gave up 5 bases; unmatched junction bases: 11. Per germline, CDR1 MNHNS and CDR2 SASEGT. This CDR3 region has 15 residues. The CDR3 bases are TGTGCCACCCAAAGGAGCGGGGGGGCAAACAATGAGCAGTTCTTC. It yields the protein CATQRSGGANNEQFF.

Ten or more counts support this clonotype. The chain is built from TRBV5-6 and TRBJ2-5; the D is unclear. Germline lookup yields CDR1 SGHDT and CDR2 YYEEEE. The CDR3 length is 13 residues. V dropped 0 bases and J dropped 5 bases, with 8 bases sitting between them. In DNA form, the CDR3 reads TGTGCCAGCAGCTTGGAGGCGGTGGAGACCCAGTACTTC. It yields the protein CASSLEAVETQYF.

This clonotype has only a few counts. The chain has TRBV7-9 and TRBJ2-7; D perhaps matches TRBD2 (6 bases). The CDR3 extends over 15 amino acids. Germline CDR1 and CDR2: SEHNR and FQNEAQ (reference sequence). Trimming stripped 6 bases from V and 3 bases from J, with 18 bases between. The CDR3 DNA sequence: TGTGCCAGCAGTCATACCGGGGGTCCCCGCTACGAGCAGTACTTC. The encoded protein is CASSHTGGPRYEQYF.

In this sample, this clonotype turned up many times. The rearrangement uses TRBV20-1 and TRBJ2-1, with TRBD2 identical over 11 bases. The CDR3 totals 13 residues. The germline CDR1 and CDR2 sequences are DFQATT and SNEGSKA (reference sequence). Germline trimming cut 6 bases from V and 6 bases from J; bases unmatched to any gene: 4. CDR3 coding DNA: TGCAGTGCCCGGACTAGCGGGTTCAATGAGCAGTTCTTC. Protein sequence: CSARTSGFNEQFF.

This clonotype appeared many times. The chain employs TRBV5-1 and TRBJ2-3; 7 bases fit TRBD1. This CDR3 spans 16 amino acids. Germline V gene data show CDR1 as SGHRS and CDR2 as YFSETQ. The V segment lost 0 bases and the J segment 4 bases; nucleotides outside the gene matches: 8. CDR3 sequence (DNA): TGCGCCAGCAGCTTGGACGACAGGGATGGAGCAGATACGCAGTATTTT. It is translated as CASSLDDRDGADTQYF.

At least ten counts were recorded for this clonotype. The chain employs TRBV20-1 and TRBJ2-2; 7 bases fit TRBD1. The CDR3 is 15 residues long. Germline V gene data show CDR1 as DFQATT and CDR2 as SNEGSKA (reference sequence). V shed 0 bases and J 8 bases; nucleotides not matched to a gene: 9. CDR3 DNA: TGCAGTGCTAGAGACTTAAGGGACAGAGGAGGGGAGCTGTTTTTT. The encoded protein is CSARDLRDRGGELFF.

V and J are TRBV12-3 or TRBV12-4 and TRBJ1-2, with 9 bases that match TRBD1. The ends lost 8 bases at V and 13 bases at J; junction bases unmatched: 14. There are 13 residues in the CDR3. CDR3 bases: TGTGCCAGCGCCGCCCCCCCCGGGACAGGGATCACCTTC. Translation gives CASAAPPGTGITF.